This passage covers 31 T cell receptor beta chains from one sample sequenced in a study of T cell repertoires in cytomegalovirus infection. Their cognate antigens are unknown. Each CDR3 protein is one row after TCRdb ran MiXCR on the reads. The table lists fewer than 650,000 distinct CDR3 sequences, about 40% of them singletons. The source was cultured PBMCs, collected from culture after CMV antigen stimulation. These TCRs come from a human donor in good health (CMV status not recorded). Some clones in this sample may be carry-over from other donors' samples.

The chain is built from TRBV6-5 and TRBJ2-1; TRBD2 aligns across 8 bases. CDR3 size: 18 residues. J was trimmed by 8 bases and V by 6 bases; bases with no gene match: 21. CDR1 is MNHEY, CDR2 SVGAGI, per germline. Written as DNA, the CDR3 is TGTGCCAGCAGCTACACCCAGGGAAGCGGGGGTACATTCTATGAGCAGTTCTTC. It translates to CASSYTQGSGGTFYEQFF.

The rearrangement links TRBV2 to TRBJ1-4, with a possible D match to TRBD1 (5 bases). CDR3 length: 15 residues. Germline V gives CDR1 SNHLY, CDR2 FYNNEI. V lost 8 bases and J 0 bases, leaving 13 bases between the germline ends. CDR3 DNA sequence: TGTGCCAGCTTGGGGGACTCAGCAACTAATGAAAAACTGTTTTTT. Encoded protein: CASLGDSATNEKLFF.

A single count supports this clonotype. This sequence joins TRBV2 and TRBJ2-3, with unresolved D. The germline V and J ends were trimmed by 4 bases and 3 bases, with 5 bases remaining between them. The CDR3 has 12 residues. Germline lookup yields CDR1 SNHLY and CDR2 FYNNEI. CDR3 protein: CASSVQTDTQYF. CDR3 DNA: TGTGCCAGCAGTGTCCAGACAGATACGCAGTATTTT. Full variable domain (outside the CDR3, taken from reference TRBV2 and TRBJ2-3): EPEVTQTPSHQVTQMGQEVILRCVPISNHLYFYWYRQILGQKVEFLVSFYNNEISEKSEIFDDQFSVERPDGSNFTLKIRSTKLEDSAMYFCASSVQTDTQYFGPGTRLTVL.

This clonotype was found many times. V and J are TRBV7-2 and TRBJ1-2; D not resolved. This CDR3 spans 15 amino acids. Trimming cost V 5 bases and J 2 bases, with 15 bases left between them. Germline V gene lookup returns CDR1 SGHTA and CDR2 FQGNSA. CDR3 coding DNA: TGTGCCAGCAGCCCCCGGGAGACCAGAAACTATGGCTACACCTTC. Encoded protein: CASSPRETRNYGYTF.

This clonotype has just a few counts. The chain's CDR3 is CASTGAAKNIQYF. CDR3 in DNA: TGTGCCAGTACAGGAGCTGCCAAAAACATTCAGTACTTC. The V and J genes are TRBV19 and TRBJ2-4; D remains unclear. This CDR3 is 13 amino acids long. Trimming removed 7 bases from V and 1 base from J, with 8 bases in between. Per the germline V gene, CDR1 is LNHDA and CDR2 is SQIVND (reference sequence).

This clonotype was observed a few times. V is TRBV6-5 and J is TRBJ2-7; tentatively, D is TRBD2 (6 bases). The CDR3 length is 14 residues. The V gene lost 4 bases and the J gene lost 3 bases, with 13 bases spanning the gap. The germline V gene encodes CDR1 MNHEY and CDR2 SVGAGI. The CDR3 region is CASSSRGGRYEQYF. The CDR3 bases are TGTGCCAGCAGTTCCCGGGGAGGCCGCTACGAGCAGTACTTC.

This clonotype was seen once. The J gene is TRBJ2-2, the V gene TRBV12-3 or TRBV12-4; D is uncertain. Trimming stripped 4 bases from V and 0 bases from J, with 12 bases between. The CDR3 contains 16 residues. CDR3 loop: CASSWVDPANTGELFF. CDR3 DNA: TGTGCCAGCAGTTGGGTTGACCCGGCGAACACCGGGGAGCTGTTTTTT.

This clonotype came up a few times. The chain couples TRBV7-2 to TRBJ1-1; D unclear. V dropped 4 bases and J dropped 7 bases, with 10 bases sitting between them. The CDR3 contains 12 residues. The V gene's germline CDR1 is SGHTA and CDR2 FQGNSA. CDR3 sequence reads: CASSSGRFEAFF. The CDR3 region has the DNA TGTGCCAGCAGCTCCGGACGGTTTGAAGCTTTCTTT.

This clonotype was counted a few times. This chain joins TRBV3-1 and TRBJ1-4; D might be TRBD1 (5 bases). The CDR3 runs to 13 residues. V was cut by 4 bases and J by 8 bases, with 11 bases left in between. CDR1 LGHDT and CDR2 YNNKEL come from the germline V gene (reference sequence). CDR3 residues: CASSLRDSEKLFF. In nucleotides, the CDR3 is TGTGCCAGCAGCCTGAGAGACAGCGAAAAACTGTTTTTT.

This clonotype was seen only a few times. The chain is built from TRBV12-3 or TRBV12-4 and TRBJ1-2; D gene uncertain. The CDR3 sequence is 14 residues long. The V end was cut by 0 bases, the J end by 2 bases, with 7 bases between. Here the CDR3 DNA reads TGTGCCAGCAGTTTAGCACTGGGGAACTATGGCTACACCTTC. Translating gives CASSLALGNYGYTF.

J is TRBJ1-1 and V is TRBV7-8; a possible D gene is TRBD1 (6 bases). This CDR3 comprises 13 residues. The V end lost 6 bases, the J end lost 7 bases, and 15 bases lay between the germline ends. The germline V gene has CDR1 SGHVS and CDR2 FQNEAQ. The CDR3 DNA reads as TGTGCCAGCAGTACCAGCAGGACAGTTGAAGCTTTCTTT. Translation gives CASSTSRTVEAFF.

Comments on this clonotype: It may be a read error: a sequence one base away is much more abundant. The chain combines TRBV28 with TRBJ1-2; TRBD1 matches 10 bases. The junction had 2 bases not matched to a gene; V was cut back by 6 bases and J by 4 bases. The germline V gene encodes CDR1 MDHEN and CDR2 SYDVKM. The CDR3 covers 13 residues. CDR3: CASRRQGAYGYTF. CDR3 bases: TGTGCCAGCAGAAGACAGGGGGCCTATGGCTACACCTTC.

V gene TRBV6-8 combines with J gene TRBJ2-3, with TRBD2 matching 7 bases. The CDR3 is 18 residues long. V shed 0 bases, J shed 0 bases, and the junction held 9 bases outside the gene matches. Germline-derived CDR1 and CDR2 are MNHGY and SAAAGT. CDR3 in amino acids: CASSYSQSEAGSTDTQYF. DNA for the CDR3: TGTGCCAGCAGTTACTCGCAGTCGGAAGCGGGAAGCACAGATACGCAGTATTTT.

V and J are TRBV7-6 and TRBJ2-7; 10 bases are a match to TRBD2. V was pared by 5 bases and J by 3 bases, with 4 bases of the junction left unmatched. The CDR3 covers 14 residues. Germline V gives CDR1 SGHVS, CDR2 FNYEAQ. The CDR3 sequence is CASSISGRHYEQYF. The CDR3, as DNA: TGTGCCAGCAGCATTAGCGGGAGGCACTACGAGCAGTACTTC.

This chain joins TRBV27 and TRBJ1-1; the match to TRBD1 covers 7 bases. Germline lookup yields CDR1 MNHEY and CDR2 SMNVEV (reference sequence). V shed 5 bases, J shed 1 base, and the junction held 7 bases outside the gene matches. The CDR3 is 15 amino acids. The CDR3 region is CASSPYRGRNTEAFF. The CDR3 DNA sequence: TGTGCCAGCAGTCCCTACAGGGGACGGAACACTGAAGCTTTCTTT.

The chain uses TRBV14 and TRBJ1-1; TRBD1 agrees at 8 bases. Germline V gene data show CDR1 as SGHDN and CDR2 as FVKESK. Trimming cost V 4 bases and J 1 base; bases outside gene matches: 8. The CDR3 covers 16 residues. CDR3 region: CASSPHGQGGNTEAFF. CDR3 coding DNA: TGTGCCAGCAGCCCTCACGGACAGGGAGGGAACACTGAAGCTTTCTTT.

The genes are TRBV19 and TRBJ1-1, with 9 bases lining up with TRBD1. V lost 7 bases, J lost 4 bases, and 7 bases stayed unmatched. CDR3 length equals 14 residues. The germline gives CDR1 LNHDA, CDR2 SQIVND (reference sequence). DNA of the CDR3: TGTGCCAGTACTACAGGGGGCTGGAGCACTGAAGCTTTCTTT. Amino acid sequence: CASTTGGWSTEAFF.

The chain couples TRBV14 to TRBJ2-3; perhaps D is TRBD1 or TRBD2 (5 bases each). V was cut by 4 bases and J by 5 bases, with 25 bases left in between. The CDR3 runs to 18 residues. CDR1 and CDR2 from the germline V gene are SGHDN and FVKESK. The CDR3 DNA sequence: TGTGCCAGCAGCCCCCTTGGGGCGACGGGATCTTCTGGAGATACGCAGTATTTT. This encodes CASSPLGATGSSGDTQYF.

As for this clonotype: The junction departs from the called germline gene at one end, perhaps through a read error. This chain links TRBV6-2 or TRBV6-3 with TRBJ2-1, with TRBD2 identical over 9 bases. The CDR3 length is 13 residues. Germline CDR1 MNHEY, CDR2 SVGEGT. This chain's CDR3 is CASSYSSGTSINF. As DNA, the CDR3 is TGTGCCAGCAGTTACTCCTCCGGGACTAGCATCAACTTC.

This clonotype has only a few counts. The chain links TRBV4-1 to TRBJ2-5; 7 bases match TRBD2. CDR3 length: 16 amino acids. Germline-derived CDR1 and CDR2 are MGHRA and YSYEKL. The V and J ends lost 2 bases and 4 bases, in that order; junction bases with no gene match: 10. The CDR3 bases are TGCGCCAGCAGCCAACCTAAGGGCGGGAGAAGAGAGACCCAGTACTTC. It specifies CASSQPKGGRRETQYF.

The genes are TRBV6-6 and TRBJ2-7; D may match TRBD1 or TRBD2 (6 bases each). CDR3 length equals 14 residues. V was trimmed by 2 bases and J by 8 bases, leaving 16 bases between them. Germline V gene data show CDR1 as MNHNY and CDR2 as SVGAGI (reference sequence). In nucleotides, the CDR3 is TGTGCCAGCAGTTACCCGACAGGCCGCGGGAAGCAGTACTTC. Residues: CASSYPTGRGKQYF.

This clonotype was counted a few times. CDR3 sequence: CASTLTGLRIETQYF. The CDR3, as DNA: TGTGCCAGCACCTTAACAGGGTTGCGGATAGAGACCCAGTACTTC. The chain combines TRBV6-1 with TRBJ2-5; possible D gene TRBD1, 6 bases. V dropped 7 bases and J dropped 4 bases, with 19 bases sitting between them. The germline V gene encodes CDR1 MNHNS and CDR2 SASEGT. CDR3 length: 15 amino acids.

This chain links TRBV6-2 or TRBV6-3 with TRBJ2-5, with 7 bases identical to TRBD1. In germline, CDR1 is MNHEY, CDR2 SVGEGT. This CDR3 comprises 15 residues. V trimming: 6 bases; J trimming: 5 bases; junction bases outside the gene matches: 12. The CDR3 loop is CASSRARTGGETQYF. The DNA of the CDR3 is TGTGCCAGCAGCAGGGCCAGGACAGGCGGGGAGACCCAGTACTTC.

This clonotype was counted a few times. This chain connects TRBV7-2 to TRBJ1-4, with 10 nucleotides matching TRBD1. The V segment lost 6 bases and the J segment 5 bases; nucleotides outside the gene matches: 6. The CDR3 length is 15 residues. In germline, CDR1 is SGHTA, CDR2 FQGNSA. The CDR3 DNA reads TGTGCCAGCAGACTAGGACAGGGGGTAAATGAAAAACTGTTTTTT. Protein product: CASRLGQGVNEKLFF.

CDR3 nucleotides: TGTGCCAGCAGTGAAGGGCAGGGGGGTGAAAAACTGTTTTTT. Its translation: CASSEGQGGEKLFF. J is TRBJ1-4 and V is TRBV25-1, with 7 bases aligning to TRBD1. V lost 2 bases to trimming and J lost 7 bases; unmatched junction nucleotides: 4. The CDR3 extends over 14 amino acids. Germline CDR1 is MGHDK and CDR2 is SYGVNS.

The chain couples TRBV4-3 to TRBJ2-7; 7 positions agree with TRBD1. After removal of 2 bases from V and 4 bases from J, the junction contained 11 bases not matched to a gene. The germline V gene has CDR1 LGHNA and CDR2 YSLEER. This CDR3 has 16 amino acids. CDR3 protein: CASSQKSKDREYEQYF. The DNA of the CDR3 is TGCGCCAGCAGCCAAAAATCGAAAGACAGGGAGTACGAGCAGTACTTC.

This clonotype occurred a few times. The gene calls are TRBV29-1 and TRBJ2-1; no firm D call. Trimming took off 6 bases at V and 2 bases at J, with 14 bases between the two ends. Germline assignment: CDR1 SQVTM and CDR2 ANQGSEA. CDR3 length: 14 residues. In DNA, the CDR3 is TGCAGCGTGGCCATCTCAGCTACCTACAATGAGCAGTTCTTC. Its translation is CSVAISATYNEQFF.

This clonotype was found a few times. The rearrangement uses TRBV7-2 and TRBJ2-5; possible D gene TRBD2, 6 bases. The germline V and J ends were trimmed by 3 bases and 4 bases, with 24 bases remaining between them. Germline CDR1 is SGHTA and CDR2 is FQGNSA. The CDR3 spans 18 residues. The CDR3 is CASSFLPTFGGITETQYF. CDR3 coding DNA: TGTGCCAGCAGCTTTTTACCTACTTTCGGCGGGATAACAGAGACCCAGTACTTC.

The V gene is TRBV7-8, the J gene TRBJ2-7; 7 bases align to TRBD2. The V gene's germline CDR1 is SGHVS and CDR2 FQNEAQ. The CDR3 has 15 amino acids. Trimming took 5 bases from V and 2 from J; bases not matched to a gene: 9. CDR3 in DNA: TGTGCCAGCAGCCCTTTAACGGGAGGTCCCTACGAGCAGTACTTC. Translating gives CASSPLTGGPYEQYF.

This clonotype was detected a few times. Here the CDR3 DNA reads TGTGCCAGCAGAGGACAGGGGGCGTCCGGAAACACCATATATTTT. It specifies CASRGQGASGNTIYF. The chain employs TRBV7-3 and TRBJ1-3; the match to TRBD1 covers 11 bases. The CDR3 is 15 residues long. J lost 4 bases, V lost 6 bases, and 5 bases had no gene match. CDR1 and CDR2 (germline): SGHTA, FQGTGA. The full variable domain, rest sourced from reference TRBV7-3 and TRBJ1-3, is GAGVSQTPSNKVTEKGKYVELRCDPISGHTALYWYRQSLGQGPEFLIYFQGTGAADDSGLPNDRFFAVRPEGSVSTLKIQRTERGDSAVYLCASRGQGASGNTIYFGEGSWLTVV.

V and J are TRBV29-1 and TRBJ2-7; 8 nucleotides line up with TRBD1. The CDR3 has 12 residues. V gave up 6 bases and J gave up 2 bases; unmatched junction bases: 3. Germline values: CDR1 SQVTM, CDR2 ANQGSEA. The CDR3 loop reads CSVSRGPYEQYF. In nucleotides, the CDR3 is TGCAGCGTCAGCAGGGGGCCCTACGAGCAGTACTTC.